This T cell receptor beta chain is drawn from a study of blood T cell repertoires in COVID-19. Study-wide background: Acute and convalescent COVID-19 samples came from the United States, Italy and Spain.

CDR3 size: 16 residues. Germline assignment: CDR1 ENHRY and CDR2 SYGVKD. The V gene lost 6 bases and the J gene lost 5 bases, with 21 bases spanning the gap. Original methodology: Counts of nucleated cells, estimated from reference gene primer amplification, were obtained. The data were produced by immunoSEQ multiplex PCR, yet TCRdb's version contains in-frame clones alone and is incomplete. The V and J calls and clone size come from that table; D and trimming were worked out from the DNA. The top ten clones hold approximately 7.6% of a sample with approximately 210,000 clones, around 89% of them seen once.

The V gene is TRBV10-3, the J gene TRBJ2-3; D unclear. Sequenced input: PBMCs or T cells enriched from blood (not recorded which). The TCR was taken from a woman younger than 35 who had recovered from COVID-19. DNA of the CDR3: TGTGCCATCAGCCCCGCGGCGGAAAACTTCGGAGATACGCAGTATTTT. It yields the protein CAISPAAENFGDTQYF.